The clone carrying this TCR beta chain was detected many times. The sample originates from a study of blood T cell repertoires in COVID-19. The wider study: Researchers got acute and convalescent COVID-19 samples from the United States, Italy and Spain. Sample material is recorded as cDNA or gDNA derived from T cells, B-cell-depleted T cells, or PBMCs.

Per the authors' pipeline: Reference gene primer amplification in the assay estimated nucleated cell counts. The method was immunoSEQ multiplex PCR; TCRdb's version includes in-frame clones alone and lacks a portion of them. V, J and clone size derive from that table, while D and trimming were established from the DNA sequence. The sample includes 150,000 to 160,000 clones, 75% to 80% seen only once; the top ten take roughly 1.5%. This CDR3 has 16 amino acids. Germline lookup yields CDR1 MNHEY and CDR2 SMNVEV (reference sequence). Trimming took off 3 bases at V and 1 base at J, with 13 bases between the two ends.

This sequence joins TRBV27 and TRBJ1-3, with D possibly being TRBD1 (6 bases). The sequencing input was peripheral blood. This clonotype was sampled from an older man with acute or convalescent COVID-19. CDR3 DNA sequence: TGTGCCAGCAGTTTCGGGGGGGCCGATTCTGGAAACACCATATATTTT. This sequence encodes CASSFGGADSGNTIYF.